These T cell receptor beta chains were read from a single sample in a study of T cell responses to AZD1222 COVID-19 vaccine. The data were produced by immunoSEQ multiplex PCR, yet TCRdb's version contains in-frame clones alone and is incomplete. The data hold roughly 150,000 clones, with about 90% observed a single time. The input for sequencing was peripheral blood, taken on day 0 of AZD1222 vaccination. The receptors originated from an adult in good health. Each CDR3 is given with its conserved first and last residue. Fields, in order: clone size, D gene, V gene, J gene, CDR3 protein, CDR3 DNA. The D gene is left open where the match is weak. Expanded clones are given a class, and other clones once, few, many or no size at all.

>NA|NA|TRBV5-5|TRBJ2-5
CASSLRQLRDQETQYF
TGTGCCAGCAGCTTACGACAGCTGAGAGACCAAGAGACCCAGTACTTC
>NA|NA|TRBV5-1|TRBJ2-1
CASSPQGRGRGEQFF
TGCGCCAGCAGCCCCCAGGGCAGGGGAAGGGGTGAGCAGTTCTTC
>NA|TRBD1|TRBV13|TRBJ1-1
CASSLGVQGAIEAFF
TGTGCCAGCAGCTTAGGAGTTCAGGGGGCGATTGAAGCTTTCTTT
>NA|NA|TRBV6-6|TRBJ1-1
CAVKPGPPGGTEAFF
TGTGCCGTGAAACCCGGTCCTCCCGGAGGCACTGAAGCTTTCTTT
>NA|NA|TRBV5-8|TRBJ1-1
CASILNGGNTEAFF
TGTGCCAGCATCCTTAACGGGGGCAACACTGAAGCTTTCTTT
>few|NA|TRBV10-3|TRBJ1-2
CAISPGQAANYGYTF
TGTGCCATCAGCCCAGGGCAGGCGGCTAACTATGGCTACACCTTC
>NA|NA|TRBV7-9|TRBJ2-1
CASSLDGTPRREQFF
TGTGCCAGCAGCTTAGACGGGACTCCGCGACGTGAGCAGTTCTTC
>NA|NA|TRBV6-5|TRBJ1-2
CATRHGYGYTF
TGTGCCACCAGACATGGCTATGGCTACACCTTC
>NA|NA|TRBV7-9|TRBJ1-1
CASSLGATPEAFF
TGTGCCAGCAGCTTAGGGGCAACACCTGAAGCTTTCTTT
>NA|TRBD1|TRBV7-9|TRBJ2-7
CASSSYRGSYEQYF
TGTGCCAGCAGCTCCTACAGGGGCTCCTACGAGCAGTACTTC
>NA|NA|TRBV2|TRBJ2-1
CASRNRQQHNEQFF
TGTGCCAGCAGGAACCGACAGCAACACAATGAGCAGTTCTTC
>NA|NA|TRBV2|TRBJ2-7
CASTWGGVSERYF
TGTGCCAGCACGTGGGGAGGCGTGAGTGAGCGGTACTTC
>few|TRBD1|TRBV7-9|TRBJ2-2
CASSSGQTTGELFF
TGTGCCAGCAGCTCGGGACAGACCACCGGGGAGCTGTTTTTT
>NA|NA|TRBV24-1|TRBJ1-2
CATSDSLGGHGYTF
TGTGCCACCAGTGACTCACTTGGGGGACATGGCTACACCTTC
>NA|NA|TRBV19|TRBJ2-7
CASSIGFLPSYEQYF
TGTGCCAGTAGTATCGGGTTTCTCCCTTCCTACGAGCAGTACTTC
>once|NA|TRBV5-5|TRBJ1-5
CASSPTVPGRNQPQHF
TGTGCCAGCAGCCCCACAGTGCCGGGCCGAAATCAGCCCCAGCATTTT
>NA|NA|TRBV19|TRBJ1-5
CASSFVPLGGNQPQHF
TGTGCCAGTAGCTTTGTACCCTTAGGGGGCAATCAGCCCCAGCATTTT
>NA|NA|TRBV6-6|TRBJ1-3
CASSLLLGSGNTIYF
TGTGCCAGCAGCCTCCTTTTAGGCTCTGGAAACACCATATATTTT